This TCR beta chain originates from a study of cytomegalovirus exposure and HLA in healthy donors (TCRdb year 2017). Background on the whole study: In an earlier analysis of approximately 640 of the donors, 276 Gb of sequence data and approximately 100 million unique TCR beta sequences from 180 million or so T cells were reported. About 300 gigabases of sequencing data and around 90 million unique TCR sequences made up an early release that covered nearly 650 HLA-typed donors. Among the roughly 390 genotyped donors, more than 70% belonged to the genetic ancestry cluster associated with self-reported Caucasian donors. The study aimed to test whether signatures of past pathogen exposure could be identified by cataloging public T cell receptors. Using immunosequencing, the study profiled T cell repertoires from fewer than 700 subjects and related those repertoires to cytomegalovirus serostatus. In addition to the first cohort of 666 subjects, a separate validation cohort of approximately 120 different subjects was used. The study combined high-throughput TCR immunosequencing, statistical association of individual TCRs with disease status, and machine learning to predict cytomegalovirus infection status. A later analysis re-analyzed previously published TCR beta repertoires from 500 to 700 donors and added high-resolution HLA genotyping to study TCR occurrence patterns. Rather than using new phenotypic data, the later analysis identified candidate immune exposures from TCR beta sequences and from how often those sequences occurred across donors. To decide whether each TCR beta V gene segment behaved as functional or pseudogenic, an earlier analysis of approximately 620 of the donors relied on high-throughput TCR beta sequencing. Donor age, sex, ethnicity and CMV serostatus were collected together with the repertoire data. Genome-wide SNP genotypes for about three fifths of the roughly 670 donors were used in a later genetic analysis, which treated that subset as a discovery cohort. Every discovery cohort repertoire had been produced on one sequencing platform. HLA typing included class I and class II loci at four-digit resolution. The number of donors typed differed by locus, with about 629-640 for A, B, C, DRB1 and DQB1, more than 500 for DQA1, about 610 for DPA1, and some 450 for DPB1. About five DR-DQ haplotypes were treated as single units for association and clustering because of strong linkage in the cohort. Among 398 genotyped donors of the cohort, an average of approximately 250,000 unique TCR beta nucleotide sequences were sequenced per donor, roughly a sixth of them non-productive. General conclusions and limits of the study: In an earlier analysis of 587 of the donors, most TCR beta V segments appeared in productive rearrangements about 87% or about 30% of the time, broadly matching IMGT annotations. When HLA alleles, especially DR and DQ, strongly co-occurred, TCR associations were difficult to assign to individual alleles. While some public TCRs were present in many individuals, most TCR sequences turned up only very rarely across donors. Because HLA typing was unavailable for some donors at each locus, only the typed subset was used in association tests. The earlier analysis of about 600 of the donors excluded some 15 rarely observed V segments, including chromosome 9 orphons, because counts were too low. Roughly uniform sequencing depth across donors was assumed in presence/absence analyses, although this assumption may not hold. A total of 150 to 200 TCR beta chains were listed by the study as associated with cytomegalovirus. A few of the identified cytomegalovirus-associated TCR beta chains were confirmed in vitro to be specific for cytomegalovirus antigens. The classifier was reported to diagnose cytomegalovirus status with high specificity and sensitivity in both the original cohort and the validation cohort. In a later analysis, HLA-associated TCR beta chains showed more clonal expansion and lower generation probabilities than non-associated chains that were equally common. An association between a missense DCLRE1C variant and V-gene and J-gene trimming of TCR beta chains was found in a later genetic analysis and replicated in an independent cohort. Immune exposure information for the cohort was limited to CMV serostatus. Some IMGT-functional V segments, including TRBV6-2 and TRBV6-3, could not be told apart with the 87-base-pair reads, so those segments were excluded. Specific HLA alleles were associated with over 15,000 TCR beta sequences at a false discovery rate of 0.05 in a later analysis. A further reported finding was that TCR beta sequences accurately predicted the HLA-A and HLA-B alleles for most subjects in the first cohort. In a later analysis, the rate of TCR association differed among HLA loci, with DRB1 alleles having the most associated TCRs and HLA-C alleles having the fewest. Linkage disequilibrium might explain the correlated functional status among segregating V segments, but an unknown experimental factor could not be ruled out. According to a later analysis, most CMV-associated TCR beta chains appeared to be HLA-restricted, and the HLA associations seemed to be driven largely by CMV exposure. It was suggested by the authors that the approach could potentially be generalized to other disease states and immunological phenotypes. Compared with the roughly 700-donor mean, donors in an Asian-associated ancestry cluster had fewer N-insertions in productive TCRs, according to a later genetic analysis. The cohort was sequenced for TCR beta chains only, and without alpha or paired-chain data the features that could be detected were limited. In a later analysis, several top co-occurrence clusters were reported to appear linked to parvovirus B19, influenza, CMV and Epstein-Barr virus. A cluster of highly shared sequence variants was judged likely to be a technical artifact of the sequencing pipeline.

The receptor library was made with the immunoSEQ multiplex PCR assay. For the multiplex PCR, a mixture combining 60 forward primers for TCR Vbeta segments and 13 reverse primers for TCR Jbeta segments was used. The CDR3 region of rearranged TCR beta genes was amplified from genomic DNA with a multiplex PCR assay. The Illumina HiSeq System was used to sequence the amplified TCR beta libraries as 87-base-pair reads. Processing in the source paper ran as follows. In a later analysis, tens of millions of unique TCR beta chains were counted across the 650 to 750 repertoires, and roughly 11 million of these chains were shared by at least two donors. Raw reads were error-corrected and collapsed into unique sequences with a nearest-neighbor algorithm that merged closely related sequences to remove PCR and sequencing errors. To assign V, D and J gene segments, CDR3 sequences were aligned to IMGT reference sequences. Each retained sequence needed at least a six-nucleotide match to both a V gene segment and a J gene segment. A rearrangement counted as productive if the CDR3 had no stop codons and remained in frame with V and J, and every other rearrangement counted as non-productive. CDR3 was defined by IMGT convention, running from the second conserved V-encoded cysteine to the conserved J-encoded phenylalanine. The earlier analysis of 550 to 650 of the donors excluded any sequence lacking an unambiguous match to a single V gene segment. In an earlier analysis of approximately 500 of the donors, a V segment was called functional when productive rearrangements were above 56.7%, and segregating when the standard deviation between donors exceeded 5%. A statistical classification framework was developed to diagnose cytomegalovirus status using the catalog of TCR beta chain sequences. A later analysis assigned V and J genes by comparing TCR nucleotide sequences with IMGT/GENE-DB human TR gene sequences. In a later analysis, CDR3 sequences and most-parsimonious VDJ recombination scenarios were assigned using the TCRdist pipeline. In a later analysis, each TCR beta chain was defined by its CDR3 amino acid sequence together with its V-gene family, and reads without a unique V-gene family were excluded. To address suspected cross-contamination and a sequencing artifact, a later analysis removed 550 to 750 highly shared, low-generation-probability nucleotide sequences. For each public chain, a later analysis derived a clonal expansion index from normalized ranks of inferred template counts within each repertoire. In a later analysis, generation probabilities were computed using a VDJ recombination model fitted to out-of-frame rearrangements, and the results were checked against IGoR. In a later analysis, TCR-TCR, TCR-HLA and TCR-CMV co-occurrence was scored with hypergeometric tests, and a repertoire-size bias correction was applied to TCR pairs. In a later analysis, false discovery rates were estimated by permuting HLA or CMV assignments 20 times. In a later analysis, co-occurring TCRs were grouped using DBSCAN, with TCRdist sequence similarity added in when clustering inside HLA-allele-positive subsets. Repertoires with fewer than 30,000 or more than 120,000 public chains, plus five repertoires with anomalous nucleotide sharing, were excluded from co-occurrence clustering. TCRdb retrieved this table from immuneACCESS and kept in-frame rearrangements only. Not all clones are present; in checked studies, unresolved V genes account for under half, and no reason is known for the remainder. V, J and clone size derive from that table, while D and trimming were established from the DNA sequence. Recorded for this sample are approximately 110,000 clones; around 77% of them occurred a single time. Of the sample, roughly 4% falls within the top ten clones.

V trim: 8 bases; J trim: 7 bases; unmatched bases: 12. From the germline V gene, CDR1 is MRHNA and CDR2 is SNTAGT. The CDR3, cysteine through phenylalanine, is 15 amino acids long. The sequence is cut down to CDR3 DNA, 45 bases in frame from base 1. The cohort consisted of approximately 670 healthy bone marrow donors. Cohort members were all nominally healthy when sampled, although unrecorded immune exposures were likely present. Of the 666 cohort members, fewer than 300 had positive CMV serostatus and fewer than 450 had negative CMV serostatus, and CMV serostatus was not recorded for the donor. Each donor provided a peripheral blood sample, and peripheral blood mononuclear cells were used for TCR beta sequencing. Genomic DNA extraction from the blood cell samples was performed with the Qiagen DNeasy Blood Extraction Kit. Concerning this clone: No antigen is known for it. No per-base quality is available; no much larger clone lies one base away.

The sequenced sample consisted of PBMCs. The TCR was taken from a human donor in good health. The chain couples TRBV6-4 to TRBJ2-1, and 9 junction bases match TRBD2. The nucleotide sequence reads TGTGCCAGCTCTCGAGCGGGAGGTGGTAAGAATGAGCAGTTCTTC. Translated, it gives CASSRAGGGKNEQFF.